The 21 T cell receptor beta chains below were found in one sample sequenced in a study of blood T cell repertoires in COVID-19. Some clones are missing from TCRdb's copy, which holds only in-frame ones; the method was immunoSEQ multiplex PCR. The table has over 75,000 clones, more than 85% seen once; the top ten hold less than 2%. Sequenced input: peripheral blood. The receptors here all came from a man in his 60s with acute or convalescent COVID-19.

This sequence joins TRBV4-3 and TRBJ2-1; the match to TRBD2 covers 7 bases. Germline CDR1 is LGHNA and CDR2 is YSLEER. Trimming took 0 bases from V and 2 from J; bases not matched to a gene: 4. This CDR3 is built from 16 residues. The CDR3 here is CASSQEGLAAYNEQFF. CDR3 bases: TGCGCCAGCAGCCAAGAGGGGCTAGCGGCCTACAATGAGCAGTTCTTC.

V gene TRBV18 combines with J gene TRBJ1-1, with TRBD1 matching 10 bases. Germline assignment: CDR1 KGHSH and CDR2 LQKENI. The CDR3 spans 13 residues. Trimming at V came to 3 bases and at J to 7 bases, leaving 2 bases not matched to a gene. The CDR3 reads CASSPGQGNEAFF. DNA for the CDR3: TGTGCCAGCTCACCGGGACAGGGGAATGAAGCTTTCTTT.

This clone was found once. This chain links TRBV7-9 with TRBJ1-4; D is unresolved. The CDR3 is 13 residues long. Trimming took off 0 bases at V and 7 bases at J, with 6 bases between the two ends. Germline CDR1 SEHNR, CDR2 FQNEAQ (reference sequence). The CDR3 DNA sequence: TGTGCCAGCAGCTTAGCCAGTCCTGAAAAACTGTTTTTT. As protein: CASSLASPEKLFF.

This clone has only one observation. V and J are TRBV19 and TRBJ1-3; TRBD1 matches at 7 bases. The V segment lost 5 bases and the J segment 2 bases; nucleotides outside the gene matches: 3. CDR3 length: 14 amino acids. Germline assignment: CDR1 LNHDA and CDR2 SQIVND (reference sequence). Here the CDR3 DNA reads TGTGCCAGTAGTCTCACAGGGGCTGGAAACACCATATATTTT. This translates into CASSLTGAGNTIYF.

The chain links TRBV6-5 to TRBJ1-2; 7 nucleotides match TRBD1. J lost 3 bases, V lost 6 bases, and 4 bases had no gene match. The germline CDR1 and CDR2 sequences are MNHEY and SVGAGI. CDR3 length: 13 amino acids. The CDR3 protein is CASRNDRDYGYTF. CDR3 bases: TGTGCCAGCAGAAATGACAGGGACTATGGCTACACCTTC.

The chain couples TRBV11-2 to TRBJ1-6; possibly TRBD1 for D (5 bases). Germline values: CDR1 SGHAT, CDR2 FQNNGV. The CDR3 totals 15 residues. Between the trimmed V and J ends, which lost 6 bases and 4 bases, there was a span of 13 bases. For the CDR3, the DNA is TGTGCCAGCAGTCAGTACTCAGGGTATAATTCACCCCTCCACTTT. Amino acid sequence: CASSQYSGYNSPLHF.

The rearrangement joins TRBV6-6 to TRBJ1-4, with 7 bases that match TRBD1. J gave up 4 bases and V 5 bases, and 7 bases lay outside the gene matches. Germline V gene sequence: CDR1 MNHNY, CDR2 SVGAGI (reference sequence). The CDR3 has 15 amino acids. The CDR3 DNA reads TGTGCCAGCAGTACTGGGACAGCTTTTAATGAAAAACTGTTTTTT. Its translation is CASSTGTAFNEKLFF.

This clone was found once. The CDR3 DNA follows: TGCGCCAGCAGTTCTTTAGGAGCTAATGAAAAACTGTTTTTT. As protein: CASSSLGANEKLFF. The chain is built from TRBV5-1 and TRBJ1-4, with no clear D. CDR3 length: 14 residues. The V gene lost 5 bases and the J gene lost 3 bases, with 11 bases spanning the gap. Germline V gives CDR1 SGHRS, CDR2 YFSETQ.

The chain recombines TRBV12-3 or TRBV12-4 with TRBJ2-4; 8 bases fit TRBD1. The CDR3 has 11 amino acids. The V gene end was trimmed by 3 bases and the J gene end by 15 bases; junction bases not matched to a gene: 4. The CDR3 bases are TGTGCCAGCAGTTTGGAAGGGACAGGGTACTTC. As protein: CASSLEGTGYF.

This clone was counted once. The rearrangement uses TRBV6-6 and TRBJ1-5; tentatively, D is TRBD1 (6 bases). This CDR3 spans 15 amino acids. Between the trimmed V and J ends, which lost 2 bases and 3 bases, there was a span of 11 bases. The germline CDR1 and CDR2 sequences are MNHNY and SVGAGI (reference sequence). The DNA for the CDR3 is TGTGCCAGCAGTTACGTTAGGGACAACAATCAGCCCCAGCATTTT. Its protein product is CASSYVRDNNQPQHF.

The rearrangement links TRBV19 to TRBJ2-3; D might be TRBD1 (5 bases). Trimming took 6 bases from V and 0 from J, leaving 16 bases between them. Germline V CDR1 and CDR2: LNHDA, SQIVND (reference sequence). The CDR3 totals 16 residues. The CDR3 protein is CASRAGFLHSTDTQYF. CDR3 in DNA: TGTGCCAGTAGGGCAGGGTTCCTTCATAGCACAGATACGCAGTATTTT.

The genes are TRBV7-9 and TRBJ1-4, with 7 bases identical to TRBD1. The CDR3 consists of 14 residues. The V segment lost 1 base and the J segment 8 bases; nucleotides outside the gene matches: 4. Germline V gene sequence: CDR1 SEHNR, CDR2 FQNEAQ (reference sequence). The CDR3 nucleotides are TGTGCCAGCAGCTTAGTAGGGGGCACCGAAAAACTGTTTTTT. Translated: CASSLVGGTEKLFF.

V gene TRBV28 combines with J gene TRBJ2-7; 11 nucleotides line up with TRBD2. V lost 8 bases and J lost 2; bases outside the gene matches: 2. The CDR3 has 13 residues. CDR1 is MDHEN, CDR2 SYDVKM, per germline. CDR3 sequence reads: CASGTSGTYEQYF. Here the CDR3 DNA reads TGTGCCAGCGGGACTAGCGGCACCTACGAGCAGTACTTC.

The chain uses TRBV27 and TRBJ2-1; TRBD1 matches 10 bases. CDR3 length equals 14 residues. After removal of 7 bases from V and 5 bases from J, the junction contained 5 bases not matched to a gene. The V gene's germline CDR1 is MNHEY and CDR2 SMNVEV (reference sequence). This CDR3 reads CASTRGTGDNEQFF. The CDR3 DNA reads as TGTGCCAGCACTCGGGGGACAGGGGACAATGAGCAGTTCTTC.

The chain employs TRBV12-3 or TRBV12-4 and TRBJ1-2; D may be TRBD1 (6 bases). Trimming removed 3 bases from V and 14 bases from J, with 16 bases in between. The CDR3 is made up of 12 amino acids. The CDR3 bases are TGTGCCAGCAGTTTGGGGACGGACAGTTGGACCTTC. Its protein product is CASSLGTDSWTF.

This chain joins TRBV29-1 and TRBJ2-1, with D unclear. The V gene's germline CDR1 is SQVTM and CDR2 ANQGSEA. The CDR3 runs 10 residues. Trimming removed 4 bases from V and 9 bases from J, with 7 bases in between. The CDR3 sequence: CSVVGGEQFF. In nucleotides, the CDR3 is TGCAGCGTTGTCGGTGGTGAGCAGTTCTTC.

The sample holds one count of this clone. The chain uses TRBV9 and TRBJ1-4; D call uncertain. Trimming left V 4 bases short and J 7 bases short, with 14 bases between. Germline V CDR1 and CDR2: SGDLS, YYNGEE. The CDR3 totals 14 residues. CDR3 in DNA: TGTGCCAGCAGCCCAGTTCCGTGGAGTGAAAAACTGTTTTTT. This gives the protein CASSPVPWSEKLFF.

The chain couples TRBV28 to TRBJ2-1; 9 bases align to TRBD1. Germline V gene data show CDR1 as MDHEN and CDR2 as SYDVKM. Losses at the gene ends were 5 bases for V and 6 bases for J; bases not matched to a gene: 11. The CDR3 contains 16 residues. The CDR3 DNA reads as TGTGCCAGCAGTCGAACCGGGACAGGGAAGGCCAATGAGCAGTTCTTC. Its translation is CASSRTGTGKANEQFF.

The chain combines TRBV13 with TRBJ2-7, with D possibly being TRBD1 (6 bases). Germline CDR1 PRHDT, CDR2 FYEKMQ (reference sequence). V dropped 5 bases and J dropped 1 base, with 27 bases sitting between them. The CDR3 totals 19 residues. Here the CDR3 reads CASSITGLTLQGESYEQYF. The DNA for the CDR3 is TGTGCCAGCAGCATCACAGGGCTCACACTCCAGGGAGAATCCTACGAGCAGTACTTC.

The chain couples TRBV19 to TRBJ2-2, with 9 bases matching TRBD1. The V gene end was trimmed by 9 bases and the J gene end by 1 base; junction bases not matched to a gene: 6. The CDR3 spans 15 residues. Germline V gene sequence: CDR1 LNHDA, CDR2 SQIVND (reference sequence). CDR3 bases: TGTGCCAGCAAACCGGGACAGGGGAACACCGGGGAGCTGTTTTTT. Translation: CASKPGQGNTGELFF. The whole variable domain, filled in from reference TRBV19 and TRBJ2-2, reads DGGITQSPKYLFRKEGQNVTLSCEQNLNHDAMYWYRQDPGQGLRLIYYSQIVNDFQKGDIAEGYSVSREKKESFPLTVTSAQKNPTAFYLCASKPGQGNTGELFFGEGSRLTVL.

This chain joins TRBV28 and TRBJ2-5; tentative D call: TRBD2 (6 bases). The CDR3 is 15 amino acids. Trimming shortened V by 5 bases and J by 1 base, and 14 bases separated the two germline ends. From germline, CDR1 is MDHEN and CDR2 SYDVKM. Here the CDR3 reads CASSPLGGSQETQYF. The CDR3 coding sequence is TGTGCCAGCAGTCCCCTCGGGGGAAGCCAAGAGACCCAGTACTTC.